This section outlines one T cell receptor beta chain sequence together with its context. Its antigen remains unknown. Germline-derived CDR1 and CDR2 are SNHLY and FYNNEI. The V gene end was trimmed by 6 bases and the J gene end by 9 bases; junction bases not matched to a gene: 8. CDR3 length: 15 amino acids. The data are from a study of cytomegalovirus exposure and HLA in healthy donors. Notes on the study in general: Both high specificity and high sensitivity reportedly marked the classifier's diagnosis of cytomegalovirus status. The authors listed 150 or so TCR beta chains as cytomegalovirus-associated. Likely technical artifact: a cluster of highly shared sequence variants. A later analysis linked a missense variant in DCLRE1C to the trimming of TCR beta V and J genes.

With 60 Vbeta and 13 Jbeta primers, the PCR was carried out. Assay: immunoSEQ multiplex PCR; the TCRdb copy retains only in-frame clones and omits some. This sample has 150,000 to 200,000 clones; approximately 77% occur once, and the top ten carry approximately 3.6%. This chain connects TRBV2 to TRBJ2-1, with 13 bases fitting TRBD2. Sequencing was carried out using PBMCs. The TCR comes from a man aged 40-49 years in good health and CMV-seropositive. This chain's CDR3 is CASRALAGGFSEQFF. For the CDR3, the DNA is TGTGCCAGCAGAGCACTAGCGGGAGGGTTTTCTGAGCAGTTCTTC.